This TCR beta chain was identified during a study of CD8 T cells in ankylosing spondylitis. The study, taken as a whole, reports: For ankylosing spondylitis blood, a TCR beta motif of eight or nine highly homologous variants appeared characteristic.

One entry per CDR3 protein, called by TCRdb with MiXCR from the 5' RACE reads. Counted here are more than 600,000 distinct CDR3 sequences, 15% to 20% occurring once; the ten biggest clones make up around 19%. Many counts were recorded for this clonotype. As yet, its antigen is unknown. V trimming: 7 bases; J trimming: 5 bases; junction bases outside the gene matches: 12. The CDR3 sequence is 15 residues long. J is TRBJ1-1 and V is TRBV12-3 or TRBV12-4; 8 bases line up with TRBD1. The sequence came from a male donor with ankylosing spondylitis. The sequencing input was blood, either unsorted or a sorted T cell fraction (not recorded which). This CDR3 reads CASIWGGTGRTEAFF. DNA of the CDR3: TGTGCCAGCATTTGGGGAGGGACAGGACGTACTGAAGCTTTCTTT.